A single sample is the source of the 10 T cell receptor beta chains below, sequenced in a study of spatial heterogeneity in lung cancer. TCRdb re-derived calls from the 5' RACE reads in MiXCR, one entry per CDR3 protein. The data show 39,000 or so distinct CDR3 sequences, 7.5% seen once. As for time point: sample taken at primary tumor resection. Here the sequenced sample was PBMCs, taken at surgery. The receptors shown here come from a male donor with early-stage non-small cell lung cancer.

The chain carries TRBV20-1 and TRBJ2-3, with D possibly matching TRBD2 (5 bases). Trimming removed 3 bases from V and 4 bases from J, with 14 bases in between. Germline V gene lookup returns CDR1 DFQATT and CDR2 SNEGSKA (reference sequence). The CDR3 consists of 14 residues. As DNA, the CDR3 is TGCAGTGCTAGCCCCGCGGCCGGGGCAGATACGCAGTATTTT. It specifies CSASPAAGADTQYF.

This rearrangement joins TRBV5-1 to TRBJ1-1; D uncertain. The CDR3 has 14 amino acids. With 0 bases removed from V and 1 base from J, the gap between germline ends came to 7 bases. CDR1 and CDR2 (germline): SGHRS, YFSETQ. CDR3 amino acids: CASSLDGTNTEAFF. The DNA for the CDR3 is TGCGCCAGCAGCTTGGACGGCACGAACACTGAAGCTTTCTTT.

This clonotype was recorded at least ten times. The rearrangement links TRBV20-1 to TRBJ1-4, with 11 bases identical to TRBD1. V dropped 6 bases and J dropped 12; count of bases not matched to a gene: 9. Germline V gene lookup returns CDR1 DFQATT and CDR2 SNEGSKA (reference sequence). The CDR3 is 13 residues long. The CDR3 coding sequence is TGCAGTGCGACGTGGGACAGGGGGAGTCAACTGTTTTTT. Translation: CSATWDRGSQLFF.

The sample holds many counts of this clonotype. CDR3 coding DNA: TGCAGTGCTCCGGACAGAGGCTCCTACAATGAGCAGTTCTTC. Protein product: CSAPDRGSYNEQFF. J is TRBJ2-1 and V is TRBV20-1; a possible D gene is TRBD1 (6 bases). V lost 5 bases and J lost 0, with 11 bases in between. The CDR3 sequence is 14 residues long. The germline V gene encodes CDR1 DFQATT and CDR2 SNEGSKA (reference sequence).

This clonotype was recorded a few times. The chain links TRBV20-1 to TRBJ2-5; perhaps TRBD2 as D (5 bases). The CDR3 contains 14 residues. Germline loops: CDR1 DFQATT, CDR2 SNEGSKA (reference sequence). With 4 bases removed from V and 1 base from J, the gap between germline ends came to 13 bases. The CDR3 reads CSAIEGTAQETQYF. CDR3 in DNA: TGCAGTGCTATTGAGGGAACCGCCCAAGAGACCCAGTACTTC.

This clonotype was recorded many times. The rearrangement links TRBV4-2 to TRBJ1-1; no clear D. Deletions cut 4 bases from V and 1 base from J, with 16 bases between. Per the germline V gene, CDR1 is LGHNA and CDR2 is YNFKEQ. The CDR3 totals 16 residues. CDR3 in DNA: TGTGCCAGCAGCCTACCCGGGATTTTAGCGAACACTGAAGCTTTCTTT. Protein sequence: CASSLPGILANTEAFF.

This clonotype was seen at least ten times. The rearrangement links TRBV10-3 to TRBJ2-7; 11 bases are shared with TRBD1. J was trimmed by 6 bases and V by 6 bases; bases with no gene match: 1. CDR1 and CDR2 from the germline V gene are ENHRY and SYGVKD. The CDR3 runs to 12 residues. CDR3 DNA: TGTGCCATCAGAGGGACAGGGGGCGAGCAGTACGTC. As protein: CAIRGTGGEQYV.

This clonotype has only a few counts. The V and J genes are TRBV2 and TRBJ1-3; 7 bases match TRBD1. This CDR3 has 14 residues. The germline V gene encodes CDR1 SNHLY and CDR2 FYNNEI. V lost 9 bases to trimming and J lost 0 bases; unmatched junction nucleotides: 5. The CDR3 sequence: CARNTGDSGNTIYF. The CDR3 coding sequence is TGTGCCAGAAATACAGGGGACTCTGGAAACACCATATATTTT.

This clonotype showed up many times. CDR3 DNA sequence: TGTGCCAGCAGTTTAGCGGGGACATCGGGAAACACCATATATTTT. Its protein is CASSLAGTSGNTIYF. The gene calls are TRBV12-3 or TRBV12-4 and TRBJ1-3, with D maybe TRBD1 (6 bases). The CDR3 consists of 15 residues. Trimming stripped 0 bases from V and 4 bases from J, with 10 bases between.

In this sample, this clonotype turned up many times. The CDR3 protein is CASSPGTSETQYF. The CDR3 DNA is TGTGCCAGCAGTCCGGGAACTTCGGAGACCCAGTACTTC. The chain joins TRBV12-3 or TRBV12-4 to TRBJ2-5; D perhaps matches TRBD2 (5 bases). The CDR3 sequence is 13 residues long. V dropped 5 bases and J dropped 5 bases, with 12 bases sitting between them.